This TCR beta chain appears in the sequencing data of a study of blood T cell repertoires in COVID-19. Per germline, CDR1 SQVTM and CDR2 ANQGSEA. This CDR3 region has 16 residues. V gave up 2 bases and J gave up 3 bases; unmatched junction bases: 9. Participants spanned ages about 18 to 89 years and resided in about two dozen US areas. In the authors' methods: For nucleated cells, counts were estimated from reference gene primer amplification. Clones were sequenced by immunoSEQ multiplex PCR, and TCRdb holds only the in-frame ones, with some missing. V and J calls and clone size follow that table, whereas D and trimming were derived from the DNA. The data contain about 130,000 clones, about 86% of them singletons.

This TCR derives from a man between 35 and 55 years old with acute COVID-19. V gene TRBV29-1 combines with J gene TRBJ2-3; 9 bases are shared with TRBD1. The sequenced sample consisted of PBMCs or T cells enriched from blood (not recorded which). CDR3 nucleotides: TGCAGCGTTGAAACCCAGGGACAGGGAGGAACAGATACGCAGTATTTT. It yields the protein CSVETQGQGGTDTQYF.